The clone carrying this TCR beta chain turned up a few times. The antigen remains undetermined. Each CDR3 protein gets one entry after TCRdb re-called the RT-PCR reads with MiXCR. The sample gives roughly 650,000 distinct CDR3 sequences, approximately 15% of which show up once; roughly 12% is in the top ten. This CDR3 has 14 residues. Germline V gene lookup returns CDR1 DFQATT and CDR2 SNEGSKA (reference sequence). V lost 6 bases, J lost 6 bases, and 11 bases stayed unmatched. This sample was taken from a study of response to subunit inactivated influenza vaccine. Study-wide findings and caveats: Few additional T cells are recruited per seasonal influenza vaccination, authors suggested.

The clonotype originates from a man aged 50-59 years who received an inactivated influenza vaccine. V gene TRBV20-1 combines with J gene TRBJ1-5; 7 bases match TRBD1. This material consisted of PBMCs from blood, taken 12 days after vaccination. The CDR3 sequence is CSASVGTVIQPQHF. In DNA, the CDR3 is TGCAGTGCCAGTGTGGGGACAGTCATTCAGCCCCAGCATTTT.